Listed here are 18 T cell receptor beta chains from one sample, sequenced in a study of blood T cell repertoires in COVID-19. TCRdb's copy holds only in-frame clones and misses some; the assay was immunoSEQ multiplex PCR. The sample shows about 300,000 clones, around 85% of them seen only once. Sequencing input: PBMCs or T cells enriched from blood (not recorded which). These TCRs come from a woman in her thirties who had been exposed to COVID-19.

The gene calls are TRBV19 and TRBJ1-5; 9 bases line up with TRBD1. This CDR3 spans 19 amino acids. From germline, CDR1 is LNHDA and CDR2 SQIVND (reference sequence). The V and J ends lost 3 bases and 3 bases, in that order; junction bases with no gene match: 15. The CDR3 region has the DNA TGTGCCAGTAGTATCTCCGGGGGCTCGGGACAGGGCCTCAATCAGCCCCAGCATTTT. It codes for CASSISGGSGQGLNQPQHF.

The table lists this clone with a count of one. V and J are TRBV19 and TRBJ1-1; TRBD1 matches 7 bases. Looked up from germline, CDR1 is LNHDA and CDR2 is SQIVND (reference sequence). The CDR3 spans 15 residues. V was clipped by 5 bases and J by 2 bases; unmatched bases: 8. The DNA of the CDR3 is TGTGCCAGTAGTCCCCAGGGGGTGATTAACACTGAAGCTTTCTTT. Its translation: CASSPQGVINTEAFF.

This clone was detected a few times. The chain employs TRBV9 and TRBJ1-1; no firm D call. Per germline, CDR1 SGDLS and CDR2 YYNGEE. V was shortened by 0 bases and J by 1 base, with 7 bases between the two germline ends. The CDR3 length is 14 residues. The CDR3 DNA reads TGTGCCAGCAGCGTAGACGCAGGGAACACTGAAGCTTTCTTT. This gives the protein CASSVDAGNTEAFF.

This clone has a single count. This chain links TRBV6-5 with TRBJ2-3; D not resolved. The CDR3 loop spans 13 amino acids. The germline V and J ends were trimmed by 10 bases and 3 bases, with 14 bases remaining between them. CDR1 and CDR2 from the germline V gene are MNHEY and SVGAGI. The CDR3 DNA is TGTGCCACCTTGCGGTCGGAAACAGATACGCAGTATTTT. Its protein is CATLRSETDTQYF.

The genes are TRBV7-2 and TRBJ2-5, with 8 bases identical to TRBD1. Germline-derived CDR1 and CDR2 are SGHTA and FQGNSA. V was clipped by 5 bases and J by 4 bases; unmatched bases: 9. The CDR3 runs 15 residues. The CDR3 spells CASSTQRTGRETQYF. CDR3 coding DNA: TGTGCCAGCAGCACCCAACGGACAGGGCGAGAGACCCAGTACTTC.

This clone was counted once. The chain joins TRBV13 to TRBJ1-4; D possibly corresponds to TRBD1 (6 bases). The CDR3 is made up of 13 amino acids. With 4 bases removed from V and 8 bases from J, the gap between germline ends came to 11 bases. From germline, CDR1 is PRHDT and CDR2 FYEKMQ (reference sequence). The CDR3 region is CASSSSGDEKLFF. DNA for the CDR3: TGTGCCAGCAGCTCATCAGGGGACGAAAAACTGTTTTTT.

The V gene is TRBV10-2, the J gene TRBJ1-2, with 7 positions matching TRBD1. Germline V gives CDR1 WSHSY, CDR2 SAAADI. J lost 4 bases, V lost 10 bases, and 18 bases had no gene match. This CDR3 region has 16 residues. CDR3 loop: CATSLGSTGLGYGYTF. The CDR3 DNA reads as TGCGCCACCTCTTTGGGATCGACAGGGTTGGGCTATGGCTACACCTTC.

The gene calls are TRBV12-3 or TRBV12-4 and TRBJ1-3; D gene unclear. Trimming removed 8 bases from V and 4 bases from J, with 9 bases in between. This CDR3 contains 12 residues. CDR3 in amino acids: CASDDGGNTIYF. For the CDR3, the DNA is TGTGCCAGCGACGACGGGGGAAACACCATATATTTT.

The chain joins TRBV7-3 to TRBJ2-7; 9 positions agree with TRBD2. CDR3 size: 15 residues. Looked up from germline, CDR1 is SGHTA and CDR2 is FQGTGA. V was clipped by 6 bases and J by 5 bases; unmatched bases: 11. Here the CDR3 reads CASSQNSGSIHEQYF. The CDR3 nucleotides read TGTGCCAGCAGTCAAAATAGCGGGAGCATCCACGAGCAGTACTTC.

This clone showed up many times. The CDR3 spells CASSLALALDEQFF. The CDR3 DNA follows: TGTGCCAGCAGCTTAGCCCTAGCGTTGGATGAGCAGTTCTTC. The chain recombines TRBV11-2 with TRBJ2-1; tentatively, D is TRBD2 (6 bases). The germline V gene encodes CDR1 SGHAT and CDR2 FQNNGV. The CDR3 consists of 14 residues. V was trimmed by 1 base and J by 8 bases, leaving 12 bases between them.

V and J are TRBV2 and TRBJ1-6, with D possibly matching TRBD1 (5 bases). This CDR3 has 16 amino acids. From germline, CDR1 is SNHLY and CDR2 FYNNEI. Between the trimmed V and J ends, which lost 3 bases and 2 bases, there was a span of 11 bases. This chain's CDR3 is CASSEVLTAYNSPLHF. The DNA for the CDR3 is TGTGCCAGCAGTGAGGTGTTGACAGCCTATAATTCACCCCTCCACTTT.

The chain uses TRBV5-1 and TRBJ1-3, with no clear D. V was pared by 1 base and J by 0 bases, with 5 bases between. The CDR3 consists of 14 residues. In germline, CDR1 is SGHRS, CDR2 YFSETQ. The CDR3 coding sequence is TGCGCCAGCAGCTTGCACAGCTCTGGAAACACCATATATTTT. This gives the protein CASSLHSSGNTIYF.

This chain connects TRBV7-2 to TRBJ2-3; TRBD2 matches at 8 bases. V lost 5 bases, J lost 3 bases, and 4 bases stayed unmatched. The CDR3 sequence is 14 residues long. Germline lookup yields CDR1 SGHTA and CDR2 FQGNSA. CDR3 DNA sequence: TGTGCCAGCAGCGCTATAGCGGGGACAGATACGCAGTATTTT. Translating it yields CASSAIAGTDTQYF.

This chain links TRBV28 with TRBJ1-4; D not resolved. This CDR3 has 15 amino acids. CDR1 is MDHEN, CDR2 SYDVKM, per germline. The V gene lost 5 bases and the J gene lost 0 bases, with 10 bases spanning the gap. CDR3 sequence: CASSPPGSTNEKLFF. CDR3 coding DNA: TGTGCCAGCAGTCCTCCGGGGTCAACTAATGAAAAACTGTTTTTT.

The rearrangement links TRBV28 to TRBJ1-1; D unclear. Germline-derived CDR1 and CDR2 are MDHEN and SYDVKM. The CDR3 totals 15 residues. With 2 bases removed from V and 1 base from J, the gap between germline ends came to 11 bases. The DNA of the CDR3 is TGTGCCAGCAGTTTAATGAGACACCCGAACACTGAAGCTTTCTTT. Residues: CASSLMRHPNTEAFF.

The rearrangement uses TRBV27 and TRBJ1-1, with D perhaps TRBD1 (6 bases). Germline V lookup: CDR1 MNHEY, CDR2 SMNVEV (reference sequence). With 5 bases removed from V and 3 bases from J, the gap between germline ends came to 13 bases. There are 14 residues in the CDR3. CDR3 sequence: CASSLQGRDTEAFF. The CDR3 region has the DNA TGTGCCAGCAGTCTTCAGGGGCGGGACACTGAAGCTTTCTTT.

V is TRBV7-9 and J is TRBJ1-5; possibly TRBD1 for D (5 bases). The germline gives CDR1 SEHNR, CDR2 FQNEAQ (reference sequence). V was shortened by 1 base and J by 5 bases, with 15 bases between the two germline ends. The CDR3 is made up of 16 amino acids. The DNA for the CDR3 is TGTGCCAGCAGCTTAGGCTACGGGGGGTTACATCAGCCCCAGCATTTT. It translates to CASSLGYGGLHQPQHF.

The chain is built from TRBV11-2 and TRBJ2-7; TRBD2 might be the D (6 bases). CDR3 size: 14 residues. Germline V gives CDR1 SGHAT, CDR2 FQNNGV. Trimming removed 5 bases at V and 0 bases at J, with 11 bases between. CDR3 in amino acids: CASSPTSLSYEQYF. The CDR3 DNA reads TGTGCCAGCAGCCCCACTAGCCTCTCCTACGAGCAGTACTTC.